This T cell receptor (beta chain) was recorded in a study of cytomegalovirus exposure and HLA in healthy donors. Study in general: There were about 85 million unique TCRs (from HLA-typed donors) in an early data release. Findings and caveats of the study: Fewer N-insertions (relative to the roughly 720-donor mean) were reportedly seen in an Asian-associated ancestry cluster in a later analysis. Sequencing likely produced, as an artifact, a cluster of highly shared sequence variants.

V shed 4 bases and J 0 bases; nucleotides not matched to a gene: 13. CDR1 and CDR2 from the germline V gene are SGHDT and YYEEEE. This CDR3 region has 19 residues. This PCR relied on a set of 60 Vbeta primers and 13 Jbeta primers. Method: immunoSEQ multiplex PCR; TCRdb's copy keeps in-frame clones and lacks some. This table holds fewer than 150,000 clones. Each donor was healthy, and each was a bone marrow donor. A word on this clone: Its antigen is undetermined.

What was sequenced was PBMCs. This TCR came from a man aged 35 to 55 in good health and CMV-seronegative. The V gene is TRBV5-6, the J gene TRBJ2-1, with 10 bases identical to TRBD2. CDR3 amino acids: CASSPWVAGGEFSYNEQFF. The CDR3 DNA follows: TGTGCCAGCAGCCCTTGGGTAGCGGGGGGCGAGTTCTCCTACAATGAGCAGTTCTTC.